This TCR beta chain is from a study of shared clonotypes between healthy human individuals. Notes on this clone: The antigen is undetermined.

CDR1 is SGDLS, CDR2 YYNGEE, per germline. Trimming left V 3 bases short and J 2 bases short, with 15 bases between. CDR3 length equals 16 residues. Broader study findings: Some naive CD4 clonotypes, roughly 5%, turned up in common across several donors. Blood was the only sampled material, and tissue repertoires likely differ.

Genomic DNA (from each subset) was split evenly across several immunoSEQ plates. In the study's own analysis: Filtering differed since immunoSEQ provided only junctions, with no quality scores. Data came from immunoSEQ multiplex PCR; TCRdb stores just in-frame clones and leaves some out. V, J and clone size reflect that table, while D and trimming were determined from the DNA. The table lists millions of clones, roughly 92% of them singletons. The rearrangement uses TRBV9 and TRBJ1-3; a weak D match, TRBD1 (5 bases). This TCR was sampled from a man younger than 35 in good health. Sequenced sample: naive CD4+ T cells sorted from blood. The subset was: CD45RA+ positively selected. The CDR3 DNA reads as TGTGCCAGCAGCGCGGGACCGGTGGGCGCTGGAAACACCATATATTTT. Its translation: CASSAGPVGAGNTIYF.